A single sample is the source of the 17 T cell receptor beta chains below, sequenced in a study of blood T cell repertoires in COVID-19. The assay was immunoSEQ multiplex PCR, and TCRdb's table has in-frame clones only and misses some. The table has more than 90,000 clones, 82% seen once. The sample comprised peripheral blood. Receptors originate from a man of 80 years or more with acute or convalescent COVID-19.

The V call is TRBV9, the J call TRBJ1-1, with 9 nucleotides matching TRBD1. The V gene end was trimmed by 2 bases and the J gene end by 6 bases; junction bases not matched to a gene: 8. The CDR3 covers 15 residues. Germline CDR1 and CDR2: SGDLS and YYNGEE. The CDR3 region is CASSVGNRQGAEAFF. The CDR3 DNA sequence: TGTGCCAGCAGCGTTGGGAATCGACAGGGGGCTGAAGCTTTCTTT.

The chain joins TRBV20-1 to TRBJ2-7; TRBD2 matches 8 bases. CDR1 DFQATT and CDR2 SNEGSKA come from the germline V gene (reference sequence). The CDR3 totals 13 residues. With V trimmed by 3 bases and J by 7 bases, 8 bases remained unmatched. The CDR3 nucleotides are TGCAGTGCTAGTAGCGGGACCCCCGCGGAGCAGTACTTC. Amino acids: CSASSGTPAEQYF.

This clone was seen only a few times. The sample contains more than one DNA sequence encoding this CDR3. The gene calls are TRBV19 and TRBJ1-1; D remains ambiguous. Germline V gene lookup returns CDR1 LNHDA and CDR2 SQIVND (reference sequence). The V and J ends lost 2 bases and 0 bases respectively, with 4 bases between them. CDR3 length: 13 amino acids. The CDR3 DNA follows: TGTGCCAGTAGTATAACGGTGAACACTGAAGCTTTCTTT. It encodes CASSITVNTEAFF.

The CDR3 coding sequence is TGCGCCAGCAGCGGTATGAGTGCAACTAATGAAAAACTGTTTTTT. It translates to CASSGMSATNEKLFF. V usage is TRBV5-1 and J usage is TRBJ1-4; D is unresolved. The germline V and J ends were trimmed by 4 bases and 0 bases, with 10 bases remaining between them. Germline-derived CDR1 and CDR2 are SGHRS and YFSETQ. There are 15 residues in the CDR3.

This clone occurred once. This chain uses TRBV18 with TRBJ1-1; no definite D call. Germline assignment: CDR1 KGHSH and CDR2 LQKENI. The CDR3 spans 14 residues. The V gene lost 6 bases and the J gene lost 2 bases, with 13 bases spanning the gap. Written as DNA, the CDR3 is TGTGCCAGCTCCTTTGAGTCCGAAAACACTGAAGCTTTCTTT. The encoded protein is CASSFESENTEAFF.

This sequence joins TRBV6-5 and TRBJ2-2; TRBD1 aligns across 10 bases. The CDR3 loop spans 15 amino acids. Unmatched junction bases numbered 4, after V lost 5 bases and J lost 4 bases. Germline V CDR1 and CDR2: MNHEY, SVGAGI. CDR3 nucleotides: TGTGCCAGCAGTCTCCGGGACAGGGGCACCGGGGAGCTGTTTTTT. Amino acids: CASSLRDRGTGELFF.

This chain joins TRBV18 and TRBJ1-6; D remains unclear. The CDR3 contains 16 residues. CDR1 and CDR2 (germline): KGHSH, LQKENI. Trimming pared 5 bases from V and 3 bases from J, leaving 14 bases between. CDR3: CASSLLADLYNSPLHF. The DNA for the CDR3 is TGTGCCAGCTCATTACTCGCCGATCTCTATAATTCACCCCTCCACTTT.

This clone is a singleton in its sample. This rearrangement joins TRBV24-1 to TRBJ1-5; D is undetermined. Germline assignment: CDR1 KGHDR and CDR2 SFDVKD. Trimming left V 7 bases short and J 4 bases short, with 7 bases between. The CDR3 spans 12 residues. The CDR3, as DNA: TGTGCCACCAGCTCTACGAATCAGCCCCAGCATTTT. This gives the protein CATSSTNQPQHF.

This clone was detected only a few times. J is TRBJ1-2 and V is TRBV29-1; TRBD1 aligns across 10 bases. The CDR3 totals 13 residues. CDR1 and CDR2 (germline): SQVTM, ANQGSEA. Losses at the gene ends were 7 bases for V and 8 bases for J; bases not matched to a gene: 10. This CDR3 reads CSGQKTGGKGYTF. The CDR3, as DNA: TGCAGCGGGCAAAAGACAGGGGGCAAGGGCTACACCTTC.

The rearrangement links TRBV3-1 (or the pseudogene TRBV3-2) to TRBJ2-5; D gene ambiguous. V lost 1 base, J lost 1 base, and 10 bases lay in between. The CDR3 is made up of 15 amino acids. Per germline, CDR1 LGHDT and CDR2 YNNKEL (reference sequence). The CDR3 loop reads CASSQGGGSQETQYF. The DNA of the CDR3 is TGTGCCAGCAGCCAAGGAGGCGGAAGCCAAGAGACCCAGTACTTC.

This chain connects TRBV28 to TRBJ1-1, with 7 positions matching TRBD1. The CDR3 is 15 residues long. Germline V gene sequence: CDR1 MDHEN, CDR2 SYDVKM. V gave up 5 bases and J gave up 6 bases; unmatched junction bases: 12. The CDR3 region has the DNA TGTGCCAGCAGTCGACAGGGTGAGATTTTTGCTGAAGCTTTCTTT. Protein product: CASSRQGEIFAEAFF.

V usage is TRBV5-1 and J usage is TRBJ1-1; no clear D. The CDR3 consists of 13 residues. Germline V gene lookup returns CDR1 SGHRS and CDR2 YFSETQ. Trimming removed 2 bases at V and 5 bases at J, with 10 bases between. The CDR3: CASSFYQATEAFF. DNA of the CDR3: TGCGCCAGCAGCTTTTATCAGGCGACTGAAGCTTTCTTT.

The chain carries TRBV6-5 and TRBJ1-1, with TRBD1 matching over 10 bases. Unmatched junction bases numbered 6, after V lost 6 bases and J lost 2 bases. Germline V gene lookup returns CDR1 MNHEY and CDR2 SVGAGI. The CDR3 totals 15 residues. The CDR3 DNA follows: TGTGCCAGCAGCTCGGACAGGGGGGCCAACACTGAAGCTTTCTTT. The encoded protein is CASSSDRGANTEAFF.

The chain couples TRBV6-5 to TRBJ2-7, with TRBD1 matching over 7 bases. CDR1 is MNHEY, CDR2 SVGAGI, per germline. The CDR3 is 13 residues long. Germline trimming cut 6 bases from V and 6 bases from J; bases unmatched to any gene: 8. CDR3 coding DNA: TGTGCCAGCAGCGACGTCACAGGGGTCGAGCAGTACTTC. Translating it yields CASSDVTGVEQYF.

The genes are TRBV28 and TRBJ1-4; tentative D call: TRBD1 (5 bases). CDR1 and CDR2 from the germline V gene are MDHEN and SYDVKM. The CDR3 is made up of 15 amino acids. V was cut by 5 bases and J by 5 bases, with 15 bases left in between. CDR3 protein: CASSLTGTANEKLFF. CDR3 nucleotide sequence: TGTGCCAGCAGTCTCACCGGGACTGCGAATGAAAAACTGTTTTTT.

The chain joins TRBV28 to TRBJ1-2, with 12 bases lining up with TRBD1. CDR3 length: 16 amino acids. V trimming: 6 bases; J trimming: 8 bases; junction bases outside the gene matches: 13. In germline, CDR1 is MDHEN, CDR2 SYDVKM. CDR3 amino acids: CASSRTHRDRGLGYTF. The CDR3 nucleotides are TGTGCCAGCAGCCGGACCCACCGGGACAGGGGGCTAGGCTACACCTTC.

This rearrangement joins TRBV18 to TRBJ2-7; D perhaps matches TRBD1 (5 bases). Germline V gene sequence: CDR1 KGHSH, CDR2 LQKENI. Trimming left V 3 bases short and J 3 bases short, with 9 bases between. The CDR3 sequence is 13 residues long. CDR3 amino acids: CASSPPDSYEQYF. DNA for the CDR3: TGTGCCAGCTCACCGCCCGACAGCTACGAGCAGTACTTC. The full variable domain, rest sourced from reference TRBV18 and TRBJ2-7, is NAGVMQNPRHLVRRRGQEARLRCSPMKGHSHVYWYRQLPEEGLKFMVYLQKENIIDESGMPKERFSAEFPKEGPSILRIQQVVRGDSAAYFCASSPPDSYEQYFGPGTRLTVT.